This T cell receptor (beta chain) was sequenced during a study of T-cell memory formation after mild COVID-19. Whole-study results and caveats: Clones contracting across day 15 to 85 had a balanced CD4/CD8 profile; later expanding clones leaned CD4+.

This clonotype was observed many times. What it binds is not known. TCRdb called the 5' RACE reads again in MiXCR, with one record for every CDR3 protein. The sample includes 300,000 to 400,000 distinct CDR3 sequences, about 16% of them seen just once. This CDR3 is built from 15 residues. Germline V gives CDR1 MNHEY, CDR2 SVGAGI. V lost 2 bases and J 1 base, leaving 11 bases between the germline ends. Sequenced input: PBMCs or a T cell subset sorted from them (not recorded which). This TCR was sampled from a man younger than 30 who had mild COVID-19 (a few samples of this study predate the infection). Cell type and time point are not known. The chain employs TRBV6-5 and TRBJ2-5; D is undetermined. CDR3 DNA sequence: TGTGCCAGCAGTTACGAAGGGAAATCCCAAGAGACCCAGTACTTC. Encoded protein: CASSYEGKSQETQYF.